This T cell receptor beta chain was recorded in a study of CD8 T cells in Susac syndrome. Reverse transcription of about 0.5 to 1 ug RNA was performed with random hexamers. TCRdb re-analysed the immunoSEQ multiplex PCR reads in MiXCR, keeping a single row per CDR3 protein. The sample lists 150,000 to 200,000 distinct CDR3 sequences, 85% to 95% occurring once. Trimming took off 0 bases at V and 4 bases at J, with 15 bases between the two ends. Germline loops: CDR1 MGHRA, CDR2 YSYEKL. The CDR3 covers 17 residues. The chain joins TRBV4-1 to TRBJ2-2; possible D gene TRBD2, 6 bases. The receptor comes from a human donor with Susac syndrome. The sequencing input was CD4+ T cells from PBMCs. CDR3 DNA: TGCGCCAGCAGCCAAGAACGGGCGACTAGTCGCACCGGGGAGCTGTTTTTT. Its translation: CASSQERATSRTGELFF.